This T cell receptor beta chain emerged from a study of PD-L1 blockade in urothelial cancer. Study-level information: Blood-derived samples held a median roughly 140,000 T cells. Study-wide findings and caveats: Pretreatment clonality of the blood TCR repertoire below the median was predictive of superior survival.

Comment on this clone: Its antigen is not identified.

Germline loops: CDR1 LGHNA, CDR2 YSLEER. V lost 5 bases, J lost 5 bases, and 7 bases stayed unmatched. The CDR3 runs 15 residues. Clones were sequenced by immunoSEQ multiplex PCR, and TCRdb holds only the in-frame ones, with some missing. The sample shows tens of thousands of clones, about 87% of them seen only once. The specimen was PBMCs, collected around atezolizumab (anti-PD-L1) treatment. The sequence came from a man over 45 with urothelial cancer. V and J are TRBV4-3 and TRBJ2-4; 9 bases map to TRBD1. The CDR3 DNA reads as TGCGCCAGCAGCTCGGGGACAGGGCTGGAAAACATTCAGTACTTC. Amino acids: CASSSGTGLENIQYF.